This T cell receptor (beta chain) emerged from a study of post-analysis software for immune sequencing data. In the study overall: Patients had relapsing-remitting, secondary progressive or progressive-relapsing multiple sclerosis; some lacked subtype.

Unique molecular identifiers had been added to the TCR beta cDNA libraries. TCRdb recomputed calls from the PCR reads with MiXCR, one row per CDR3 protein. Here the sample spans fewer than 700,000 distinct CDR3 sequences, about 44% being singletons. This TCR came from a girl aged 5 to 17 with multiple sclerosis. Sequencing was performed on blood.

The DNA of the CDR3 is TGCAGTGCTAGGGAACCTAGCGGGAGGTTTACCTACGAGCAGTACTTC. Its translation is CSAREPSGRFTYEQYF. This chain joins TRBV20-1 and TRBJ2-7; 11 positions agree with TRBD2. Germline-derived CDR1 and CDR2 are DFQATT and SNEGSKA (reference sequence). The V segment lost 3 bases and the J segment 2 bases; nucleotides outside the gene matches: 9. CDR3 size: 16 residues.